This T cell receptor (beta chain) was documented in a study of shared clonotypes between healthy human individuals. Study in general: CD4 naive and CD4 memory each took three plates per donor, while CD8 naive took two and CD8 memory one. Regarding the study as a whole: In general, naive subsets displayed greater estimated richness than memory subsets did. Relative to their counterparts shared across all four donors, non-shared clonotypes exhibited diminished generation probabilities.

As concerns this clone: Its matching antigen is unknown.

Caucasian adults living in Nashville, Tennessee, provided all samples. Produced via immunoSEQ multiplex PCR; TCRdb's table is partial and in-frame only. The table shows 600,000 to 750,000 clones, with about 90% occurring only once. The source material was memory CD8+ T cells from PBMCs. Subset in this sample: CD45RO+ cells pooled with CCR7-negative TemRA cells. The sequence was obtained from a man between 18 and 29 years old in good health. Some clones in this sample may be carry-over from other donors' samples.

The CDR3 reads CASSVLYLTGELFF. CDR3 nucleotides: TGCGCCAGCAGCGTTCTCTACCTCACCGGGGAGCTGTTTTTT. This chain uses TRBV4-3 with TRBJ2-2; no firm D call. CDR1 and CDR2 from the germline V gene are LGHNA and YSLEER. The CDR3 runs 14 residues. The V gene lost 5 bases and the J gene lost 4 bases, with 11 bases spanning the gap.